The 26 T cell receptor beta chains reported below all come from one sample, sequenced in a study of T cell responses to AZD1222 COVID-19 vaccine. Produced via immunoSEQ multiplex PCR; TCRdb's table is partial and in-frame only. The sample includes roughly 150,000 clones, about nine tenths of them seen just once. Sequenced material: peripheral blood, taken on day 0 of AZD1222 vaccination. These receptors came from an adult in good health.

This chain links TRBV7-6 with TRBJ2-1; 13 nucleotides agree with TRBD2. Germline V gives CDR1 SGHVS, CDR2 FNYEAQ. The length of the CDR3 is 20 residues. J was trimmed by 7 bases and V by 3 bases; bases with no gene match: 18. The CDR3 nucleotides are TGTGCCAGCAGCTTCTACCCCGGACTAGCGGGGGTGAATCGACTTAATGAGCAGTTCTTC. It codes for CASSFYPGLAGVNRLNEQFF. Drawing the rest from reference TRBV7-6 and TRBJ2-1, the complete variable domain is GAGVSQSPRYKVTKRGQDVALRCDPISGHVSLYWYRQALGQGPEFLTYFNYEAQQDKSGLPNDRFSAERPEGSISTLTIQRTEQRDSAMYRCASSFYPGLAGVNRLNEQFFGPGTRLTVL.

The V call is TRBV3-1 (or the pseudogene TRBV3-2), the J call TRBJ1-4, with D unclear. CDR1 and CDR2 (germline): LGHDT, YNNKEL (reference sequence). CDR3 length: 12 residues. The germline V and J ends were trimmed by 0 bases and 9 bases, with 5 bases remaining between them. This CDR3 reads CASSQDRKKLFF. The CDR3 DNA is TGTGCCAGCAGCCAAGACCGGAAAAAACTGTTTTTT.

The chain recombines TRBV10-3 with TRBJ2-3, with a weak D call TRBD2 (6 bases). The CDR3 spans 17 residues. Trimming pared 5 bases from V and 4 bases from J, leaving 22 bases between. Germline V gene lookup returns CDR1 ENHRY and CDR2 SYGVKD. The CDR3 nucleotides are TGTGCCATCAGTCCCTTGAAAGCGGGTTCCTCCGCAGATACGCAGTATTTT. Encoded protein: CAISPLKAGSSADTQYF.

V gene TRBV28 combines with J gene TRBJ1-2, with 8 bases fitting TRBD1. CDR1 and CDR2 from the germline V gene are MDHEN and SYDVKM. The CDR3 runs to 14 residues. V dropped 8 bases and J dropped 8; count of bases not matched to a gene: 13. The CDR3 DNA reads as TGTGCCAGCGTTCTTACAGGGGGTGTTGAGGGCTACACCTTC. It specifies CASVLTGGVEGYTF.

The CDR3 bases are TGTGCCAGCAGTGGTGTCAACACAGATACGCAGTATTTT. This gives the protein CASSGVNTDTQYF. The rearrangement joins TRBV28 to TRBJ2-3; D remains unclear. Germline V gene sequence: CDR1 MDHEN, CDR2 SYDVKM. V shed 5 bases and J shed 2 bases, with 8 bases lying between them. The CDR3 has 13 amino acids.

The rearrangement links TRBV2 to TRBJ1-1; the D is unclear. The CDR3 has 13 residues. Trimming pared 7 bases from V and 1 base from J, leaving 10 bases between. Germline CDR1 is SNHLY and CDR2 is FYNNEI. The CDR3 region has the DNA TGTGCCAGCAACCTGGTAGCGAACACTGAAGCTTTCTTT. Its protein is CASNLVANTEAFF.

The rearrangement uses TRBV27 and TRBJ1-6; unclear D gene. Germline V gives CDR1 MNHEY, CDR2 SMNVEV (reference sequence). The V and J ends lost 3 bases and 10 bases respectively, with 7 bases between them. The CDR3 consists of 12 residues. The CDR3 DNA follows: TGTGCCAGCAGTTTCATCGAGTCACCCCTCCACTTT. This encodes CASSFIESPLHF.

This sequence joins TRBV5-6 and TRBJ2-5; no clear D. Germline V lookup: CDR1 SGHDT, CDR2 YYEEEE. V shed 4 bases and J shed 2 bases, with 12 bases lying between them. This CDR3 has 14 residues. The CDR3: CASSRAGLQETQYF. The DNA for the CDR3 is TGTGCCAGCAGCCGAGCCGGGTTACAAGAGACCCAGTACTTC. Using reference TRBV5-6 and TRBJ2-5 for the parts outside the CDR3, the full variable domain is DAGVTQSPTHLIKTRGQQVTLRCSPKSGHDTVSWYQQALGQGPQFIFQYYEEEERQRGNFPDRFSGHQFPNYSSELNVNALLLGDSALYLCASSRAGLQETQYFGPGTRLLVL.

V is TRBV11-3 and J is TRBJ2-1; either TRBD1 or TRBD2 may supply D (6 bases each). V lost 5 bases to trimming and J lost 4 bases, with 18 bases between them. The CDR3 runs to 16 residues. The germline CDR1 and CDR2 sequences are SGHNT and YENEEA. CDR3 residues: CASSTKGGTRYNEQFF. The CDR3 bases are TGTGCCAGCAGCACGAAGGGGGGAACCAGATACAATGAGCAGTTCTTC.

The genes are TRBV5-1 and TRBJ1-2, with 7 positions matching TRBD1. The CDR3 extends over 13 amino acids. The germline V gene encodes CDR1 SGHRS and CDR2 YFSETQ. With V trimmed by 4 bases and J by 3 bases, 3 bases remained unmatched. The DNA for the CDR3 is TGCGCCAGCAGCGACCAGGGGGACTATGGCTACACCTTC. The encoded protein is CASSDQGDYGYTF.

The chain joins TRBV3-1 (or the pseudogene TRBV3-2) to TRBJ1-1; unclear D gene. This CDR3 comprises 13 residues. The V end was cut by 0 bases, the J end by 4 bases, with 6 bases between. Germline V gene lookup returns CDR1 LGHDT and CDR2 YNNKEL (reference sequence). The CDR3 nucleotides read TGTGCCAGCAGCCAAGATACCGTCACTGAAGCTTTCTTT. Translating gives CASSQDTVTEAFF.

The chain joins TRBV5-1 to TRBJ1-2, with D perhaps matching TRBD1 (5 bases). Deletions cut 1 base from V and 4 bases from J, with 11 bases between. Germline CDR1 and CDR2: SGHRS and YFSETQ. CDR3 size: 14 residues. The CDR3 loop reads CASSLRDPLYGYTF. The CDR3, as DNA: TGCGCCAGCAGCTTGAGGGACCCACTCTATGGCTACACCTTC.

The chain combines TRBV18 with TRBJ2-7; TRBD2 matches 12 bases. This CDR3 contains 15 residues. Germline loops: CDR1 KGHSH, CDR2 LQKENI. V shed 4 bases and J 3 bases; nucleotides not matched to a gene: 4. CDR3 nucleotide sequence: TGTGCCAGCTCACTATCGACTAGCGGGAGCTACGAGCAGTACTTC. Amino acids: CASSLSTSGSYEQYF.

V and J are TRBV3-1 (or the pseudogene TRBV3-2) and TRBJ2-7, with a weak D call TRBD1 (5 bases). V lost 8 bases and J 6 bases, leaving 29 bases between the germline ends. The CDR3 is 17 amino acids. Germline V lookup: CDR1 LGHDT, CDR2 YNNKEL (reference sequence). The CDR3 loop reads CASPKRTFLFLKVEQYF. Here the CDR3 DNA reads TGTGCCAGCCCCAAAAGGACATTTCTTTTTTTGAAGGTCGAGCAGTACTTC.

The J gene is TRBJ2-1, the V gene TRBV12-5; D might be TRBD1 (5 bases). Trimming stripped 1 base from V and 5 bases from J, with 18 bases between. This CDR3 comprises 17 residues. Germline V gene sequence: CDR1 LGHNT, CDR2 FRNRAP. In nucleotides, the CDR3 is TGTGCTAGTGGTTTGGCCAGGCAGGGCTCGACGGACAATGAGCAGTTCTTC. Protein product: CASGLARQGSTDNEQFF.

This chain's CDR3 is CAISTADYGYTF. CDR3 nucleotides: TGTGCCATCTCGACGGCCGACTATGGCTACACCTTC. V is TRBV10-3 and J is TRBJ1-2; no clear D. CDR1 and CDR2 from the germline V gene are ENHRY and SYGVKD. The CDR3 length is 12 residues. Between the trimmed V and J ends, which lost 8 bases and 3 bases, there was a span of 10 bases.

CDR3 nucleotide sequence: TGTGCCAGCAGTCTCCCGACAGGGCCAGGGCAGCCCCAGCATTTT. It is translated as CASSLPTGPGQPQHF. V is TRBV28 and J is TRBJ1-5; TRBD1 matches 7 bases. Germline trimming cut 5 bases from V and 7 bases from J; bases unmatched to any gene: 11. The CDR3 length is 15 residues. Germline loops: CDR1 MDHEN, CDR2 SYDVKM.

The rearrangement uses TRBV11-2 and TRBJ2-7; D is possibly TRBD1 (6 bases). The germline CDR1 and CDR2 sequences are SGHAT and FQNNGV. CDR3 length equals 14 residues. Trimming stripped 8 bases from V and 2 bases from J, with 16 bases between. CDR3 nucleotides: TGTGCCAGCGCCCTAATGGGGGCCCCCTACGAGCAGTACTTC. Translating gives CASALMGAPYEQYF. The full variable domain, its missing parts supplied by reference TRBV11-2 and TRBJ2-7, is EAGVAQSPRYKIIEKRQSVAFWCNPISGHATLYWYQQILGQGPKLLIQFQNNGVVDDSQLPKDRFSAERLKGVDSTLKIQPAKLEDSAVYLCASALMGAPYEQYFGPGTRLTVT.

The rearrangement joins TRBV27 to TRBJ2-7; 7 bases map to TRBD1. The CDR3 runs to 14 residues. Germline loops: CDR1 MNHEY, CDR2 SMNVEV (reference sequence). The J segment lost 6 bases and the V segment lost 6 bases, leaving 11 bases of the junction unmatched. This CDR3 is CASSFKRTGGEQYF. The CDR3, as DNA: TGTGCCAGCAGCTTCAAAAGGACAGGTGGCGAGCAGTACTTC.

The chain links TRBV5-1 to TRBJ1-1; 11 nucleotides match TRBD1. CDR3 size: 14 residues. J was trimmed by 4 bases and V by 4 bases; bases with no gene match: 3. CDR1 is SGHRS, CDR2 YFSETQ, per germline. CDR3 DNA sequence: TGCGCCAGCAGCGGAGGACAGGGGGCCACTGAAGCTTTCTTT. Protein: CASSGGQGATEAFF.

The gene calls are TRBV4-3 and TRBJ1-3; the D is unclear. Between the trimmed V and J ends, which lost 1 base and 0 bases, there was a span of 10 bases. Looked up from germline, CDR1 is LGHNA and CDR2 is YSLEER. The CDR3 covers 16 residues. The CDR3 DNA follows: TGCGCCAGCAGCCAAGTGGCCGCAAGCTCTGGAAACACCATATATTTT. Protein sequence: CASSQVAASSGNTIYF.

The chain recombines TRBV19 with TRBJ1-6; D gene ambiguous. Germline V lookup: CDR1 LNHDA, CDR2 SQIVND (reference sequence). V shed 5 bases and J shed 10 bases, with 15 bases lying between them. This CDR3 is built from 14 residues. The DNA for the CDR3 is TGTGCCAGTAGTGTCGGACGGGGTTTGTCACCCCTCCACTTT. Amino acid sequence: CASSVGRGLSPLHF. Looking up the rest from reference TRBV19 and TRBJ1-6 gives the full variable domain: DGGITQSPKYLFRKEGQNVTLSCEQNLNHDAMYWYRQDPGQGLRLIYYSQIVNDFQKGDIAEGYSVSREKKESFPLTVTSAQKNPTAFYLCASSVGRGLSPLHFGNGTRLTVT.

The chain uses TRBV19 and TRBJ2-7; D is ambiguous. Germline V gene sequence: CDR1 LNHDA, CDR2 SQIVND (reference sequence). The CDR3 is made up of 13 amino acids. The V gene lost 5 bases and the J gene lost 0 bases, with 8 bases spanning the gap. CDR3 loop: CASSLDSSYEQYF. CDR3 sequence (DNA): TGTGCCAGTAGTCTTGACTCCTCCTACGAGCAGTACTTC.

The J gene is TRBJ2-1, the V gene TRBV6-5, with 7 bases aligning to TRBD2. This CDR3 region has 15 residues. The V segment lost 5 bases and the J segment 3 bases; nucleotides outside the gene matches: 7. Germline V CDR1 and CDR2: MNHEY, SVGAGI. As DNA, the CDR3 is TGTGCCAGCAGTCACACTAGCGCGATCTACAATGAGCAGTTCTTC. It translates to CASSHTSAIYNEQFF.

The J gene is TRBJ1-1, the V gene TRBV6-6; tentative D call: TRBD1 (5 bases). This CDR3 has 14 amino acids. Deletions cut 2 bases from V and 1 base from J, with 8 bases between. The germline CDR1 and CDR2 sequences are MNHNY and SVGAGI (reference sequence). DNA of the CDR3: TGTGCCAGCAGTTACCCGACAGCGAACACTGAAGCTTTCTTT. Encoded protein: CASSYPTANTEAFF.

The chain couples TRBV6-1 to TRBJ1-1; possible D gene TRBD1, 6 bases. The CDR3 runs 13 residues. Trimming removed 1 base from V and 6 bases from J, with 9 bases in between. Germline V gives CDR1 MNHNS, CDR2 SASEGT. The DNA for the CDR3 is TGTGCCAGCAGTGAAGAACAGGGAGCTGAAGCTTTCTTT. Translation gives CASSEEQGAEAFF.